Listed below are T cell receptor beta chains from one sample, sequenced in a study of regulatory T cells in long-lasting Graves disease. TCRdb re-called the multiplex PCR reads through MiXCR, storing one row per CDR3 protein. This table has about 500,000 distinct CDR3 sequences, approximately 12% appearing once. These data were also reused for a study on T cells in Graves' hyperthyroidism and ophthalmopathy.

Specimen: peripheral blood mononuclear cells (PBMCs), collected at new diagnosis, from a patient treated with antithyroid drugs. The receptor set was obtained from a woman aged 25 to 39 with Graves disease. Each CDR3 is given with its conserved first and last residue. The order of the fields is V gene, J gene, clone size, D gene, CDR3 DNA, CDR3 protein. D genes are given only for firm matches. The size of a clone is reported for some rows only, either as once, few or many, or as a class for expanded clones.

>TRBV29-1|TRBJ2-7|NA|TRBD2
TGCAGCGTCAAGACTAGCGGGAATTACGAGCAGTACTTC
CSVKTSGNYEQYF
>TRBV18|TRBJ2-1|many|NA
TGTGCCAGCTCACCATCCCACATGTATCTCCACAATGAGCAGTTCTTC
CASSPSHMYLHNEQFF
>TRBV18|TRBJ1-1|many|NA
TGTGCCAGCTCACCGTTCGGGCAGGGGACTGAAGCTTTCTTT
CASSPFGQGTEAFF
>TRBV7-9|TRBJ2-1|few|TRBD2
TGTGCCAGCAGCCGTACTAGCGGGAGAGGGTACAATGAGCAGTTCTTC
CASSRTSGRGYNEQFF
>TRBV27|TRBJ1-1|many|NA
TGTGCCAGCAGTTTAAGAGGCCATGAAGCTTTCTTT
CASSLRGHEAFF
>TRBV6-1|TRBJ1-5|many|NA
TGTGCCAGCAGGAACAGGAGTTATAGCAATCAGCCCCAGCATTTT
CASRNRSYSNQPQHF
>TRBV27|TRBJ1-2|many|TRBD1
TGTGCCAGCAGGCCATGGACAGGGGGCGATATCTATGGCTACACCTTC
CASRPWTGGDIYGYTF
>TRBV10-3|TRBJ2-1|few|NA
TGTGCCACCCGACCAGGAGGTGACGGGAATGAGCAGTTCTTC
CATRPGGDGNEQFF
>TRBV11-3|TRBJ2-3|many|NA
TGTGCCAGCAGCTCTAACCTCTTCGGGGGCACAGATACGCAGTATTTT
CASSSNLFGGTDTQYF
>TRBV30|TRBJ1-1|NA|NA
TGTGCTGTCCGTTCGTCGGGGGTGCGGGAAGCTTTCTTT
CAVRSSGVREAFF
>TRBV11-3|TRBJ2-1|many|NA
TGTGCCAGCGCGTTAACAGGGCGTGAGCAGTTCTTC
CASALTGREQFF
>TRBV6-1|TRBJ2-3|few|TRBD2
TGTGCCAGCAGTCTACTTAGCGGGGCTAGCACAGATACGCAGTATTTT
CASSLLSGASTDTQYF
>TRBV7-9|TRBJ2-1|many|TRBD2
TGTGCCAGCAGCTTAGTAGTAGGGACTAGCGGTTACAATGAGCAGTTCTTC
CASSLVVGTSGYNEQFF
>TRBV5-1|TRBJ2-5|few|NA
TGCGCCAGCAGCTTGTCCGGGGTCGATATGGAGACCCAGTACTTC
CASSLSGVDMETQYF
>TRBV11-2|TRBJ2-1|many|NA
TGTGCCAGCAGCTTAGTGGGCAAATCGGTATACAATGAGCAGTTCTTC
CASSLVGKSVYNEQFF
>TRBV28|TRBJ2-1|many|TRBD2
TGTGCCAGCAGTTTAATCGCTAGCGGGTCTAGCTCCTACAATGAGCAGTTCTTC
CASSLIASGSSSYNEQFF
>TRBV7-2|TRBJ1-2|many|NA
TGTGCCAGCAGCTTAAATAGGGCTCCCCTAAGATATGGCTACACCTTC
CASSLNRAPLRYGYTF
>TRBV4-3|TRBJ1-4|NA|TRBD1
TGCGCCAGCAGCCGCGCTCCGGGACAGGGGAATGAAAAACTGTTTTTT
CASSRAPGQGNEKLFF
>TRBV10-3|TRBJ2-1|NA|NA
TGTGCCATCAGTGGACGGGACCCCTACAATGAGCAGTTCTTC
CAISGRDPYNEQFF
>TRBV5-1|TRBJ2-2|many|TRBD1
TGCGCCAGCAGCCTACGGACAGGGGGCGACACCGGGGAGCTGTTTTTT
CASSLRTGGDTGELFF
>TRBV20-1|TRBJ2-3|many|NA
TGCAGTGTAAGACTTGGGCAGACAGATACGCAGTATTTT
CSVRLGQTDTQYF
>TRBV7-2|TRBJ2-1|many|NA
TGTGCCAGCAGCTTATGGTCAGGCGGTGAGCAGTTCTTC
CASSLWSGGEQFF
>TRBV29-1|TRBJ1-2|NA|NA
TGCAGCGTTGAAGATTGGACGTTCAGGGGTCGTGGCTACACCTTC
CSVEDWTFRGRGYTF